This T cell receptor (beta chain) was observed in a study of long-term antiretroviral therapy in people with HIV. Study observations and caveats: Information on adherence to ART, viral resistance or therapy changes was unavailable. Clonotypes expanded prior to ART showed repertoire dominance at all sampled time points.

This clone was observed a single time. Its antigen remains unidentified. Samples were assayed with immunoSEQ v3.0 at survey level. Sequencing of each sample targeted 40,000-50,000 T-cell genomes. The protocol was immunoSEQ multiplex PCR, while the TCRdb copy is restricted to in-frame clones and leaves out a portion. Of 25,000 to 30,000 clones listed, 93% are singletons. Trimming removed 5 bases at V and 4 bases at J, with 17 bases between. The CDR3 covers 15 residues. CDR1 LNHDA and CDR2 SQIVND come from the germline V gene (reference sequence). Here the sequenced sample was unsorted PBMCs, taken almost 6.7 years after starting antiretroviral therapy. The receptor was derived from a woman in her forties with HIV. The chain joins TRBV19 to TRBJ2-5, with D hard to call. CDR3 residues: CASSPMMTFSETQYF. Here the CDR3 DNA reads TGTGCCAGTAGTCCCATGATGACGTTCTCAGAGACCCAGTACTTC. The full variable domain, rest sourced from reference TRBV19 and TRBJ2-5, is DGGITQSPKYLFRKEGQNVTLSCEQNLNHDAMYWYRQDPGQGLRLIYYSQIVNDFQKGDIAEGYSVSREKKESFPLTVTSAQKNPTAFYLCASSPMMTFSETQYFGPGTRLLVL.